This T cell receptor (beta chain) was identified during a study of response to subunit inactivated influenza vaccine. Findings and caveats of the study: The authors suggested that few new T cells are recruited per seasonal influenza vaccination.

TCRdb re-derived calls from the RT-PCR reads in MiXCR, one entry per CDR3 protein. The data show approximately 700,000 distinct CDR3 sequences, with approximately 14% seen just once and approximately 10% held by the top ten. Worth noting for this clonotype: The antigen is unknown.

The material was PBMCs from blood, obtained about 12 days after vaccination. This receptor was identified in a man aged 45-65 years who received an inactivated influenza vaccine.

Written as DNA, the CDR3 is TGTGCCAGCAGCGTGGACAGGTCTAACACTGAAGCTTTCTTT. Residues: CASSVDRSNTEAFF. V is TRBV6-2 or TRBV6-3 and J is TRBJ1-1; 7 bases align to TRBD1. The CDR3 totals 14 residues. The germline V gene has CDR1 MNHEY and CDR2 SVGEGT. Trimming at V came to 6 bases and at J to 2 bases, leaving 6 bases not matched to a gene.